Shown below are 21 T cell receptor beta chains from a single sample sequenced in a study of radiation and T cells in renal cell carcinoma (dated by TCRdb to about 2020). The sample's time point label, in plain terms: blood 2 weeks post-SBRT. What the treatment or condition label conveys for this sample: 15 Gy SBRT to primary tumor, nephrectomy 4 weeks later. Library prep was done by the immunoSEQ multiplex PCR assay. TCRdb's version of the immuneACCESS table is confined to in-frame rearrangements and falls short of the full clone set. An unresolved V gene accounts for under half of the shortfall where checked; the remainder is of unknown origin. The sample data list about 130,000 clones, and over 75% of these were observed just once. The top ten hold roughly 5.9% of the sample. Sample: blood, taken from a patient whose treatment included radiotherapy and nephrectomy. All receptors come from a man aged 45-65 years with renal cell carcinoma.

CDR3 sequence: CAISESTTGGQETQYF. The CDR3 bases are TGTGCCATCAGTGAGTCGACGACCGGAGGGCAAGAGACCCAGTACTTC. The chain is built from TRBV10-3 and TRBJ2-5; tentative D call: TRBD2 (6 bases). V was trimmed by 0 bases and J by 2 bases, leaving 13 bases between them. This CDR3 has 16 residues. Per the germline V gene, CDR1 is ENHRY and CDR2 is SYGVKD.

The chain is built from TRBV10-2 and TRBJ2-3; either TRBD1 or TRBD2 may supply D (6 bases each). CDR1 and CDR2 (germline): WSHSY, SAAADI. The CDR3 spans 15 residues. V lost 8 bases, J lost 2 bases, and 17 bases lay in between. The CDR3 region has the DNA TGCGCCAGCCACGATTGGGGGGCGTCCACAGATACGCAGTATTTT. Its protein is CASHDWGASTDTQYF.

The chain has TRBV28 and TRBJ2-2; D possibly corresponds to TRBD2 (5 bases). Trimming left V 3 bases short and J 0 bases short, with 8 bases between. CDR1 and CDR2 from the germline V gene are MDHEN and SYDVKM. This CDR3 spans 15 amino acids. The CDR3 nucleotides read TGTGCCAGCAGTTTCCACGGGGCGAACACCGGGGAGCTGTTTTTT. Encoded protein: CASSFHGANTGELFF.

The rearrangement joins TRBV7-2 to TRBJ2-3; D call uncertain. CDR1 is SGHTA and CDR2 is FQGNSA in the germline V gene. There are 11 residues in the CDR3. Trimming took 1 base from V and 10 from J, leaving 6 bases between them. The CDR3 spells CASSLVRAQYF. The DNA for the CDR3 is TGTGCCAGCAGCTTAGTTCGGGCGCAGTATTTT.

In nucleotides, the CDR3 is TGTGCCAGCAGCTTGGAAGATACGCAGTATTTT. Residues: CASSLEDTQYF. This chain connects TRBV11-2 to TRBJ2-3; D unclear. Germline V gene data show CDR1 as SGHAT and CDR2 as FQNNGV. The V end was cut by 3 bases, the J end by 5 bases, with 3 bases between. This CDR3 has 11 amino acids.

This clone has a count of ten or more. The V call is TRBV19, the J call TRBJ1-6; D is possibly TRBD1 (5 bases). The V gene's germline CDR1 is LNHDA and CDR2 SQIVND (reference sequence). The V gene lost 2 bases and the J gene lost 7 bases, with 9 bases spanning the gap. This CDR3 is 14 amino acids long. This CDR3 is CASSIPGGNSPLHF. DNA for the CDR3: TGTGCCAGTAGTATACCGGGGGGAAATTCACCCCTCCACTTT.

Only one count was recorded for this clone. The chain recombines TRBV20-1 with TRBJ2-7; D not resolved. The CDR3 sequence is 11 residues long. V lost 3 bases and J lost 1, with 4 bases in between. Germline V lookup: CDR1 DFQATT, CDR2 SNEGSKA (reference sequence). In nucleotides, the CDR3 is TGCAGTGCTAGGCCATCCTACGAGCAGTACTTC. Its protein is CSARPSYEQYF.

This chain links TRBV25-1 with TRBJ2-3; D perhaps matches TRBD2 (6 bases). V gave up 1 base and J gave up 2 bases, with 10 bases separating them. CDR1 and CDR2 (germline): MGHDK, SYGVNS. The CDR3 length is 15 residues. The DNA of the CDR3 is TGTGCCAGCAGTGAATTTGGGGGGTCCACAGATACGCAGTATTTT. Residues: CASSEFGGSTDTQYF.

CDR3 nucleotides: TGTGCCTGGAGTGTACAGGGGGCGAGGAGGGGCTACACCTTC. It translates to CAWSVQGARRGYTF. The chain links TRBV30 to TRBJ1-2; 9 bases are shared with TRBD1. The CDR3 has 14 amino acids. Trimming cost V 0 bases and J 8 bases; bases outside gene matches: 7. Germline V CDR1 and CDR2: GTSNPN, SVGIG (reference sequence). The whole variable domain, remainder taken from reference TRBV30 and TRBJ1-2, is SQTIHQWPATLVQPVGSPLSLECTVEGTSNPNLYWYRQAAGRGLQLLFYSVGIGQISSEVPQNLSASRPQDRQFILSSKKLLLSDSGFYLCAWSVQGARRGYTFGSGTRLTVV.

The gene calls are TRBV7-2 and TRBJ1-1; maybe TRBD1 (6 bases). Trimming shortened V by 0 bases and J by 2 bases, and 10 bases separated the two germline ends. The germline gives CDR1 SGHTA, CDR2 FQGNSA. This CDR3 comprises 15 residues. The DNA of the CDR3 is TGTGCCAGCAGCTTAGCCCCGGGGGCCAACACTGAAGCTTTCTTT. This gives the protein CASSLAPGANTEAFF.

V is TRBV4-3 and J is TRBJ1-5; D is possibly TRBD1 (6 bases). V lost 4 bases, J lost 10 bases, and 14 bases lay in between. The length of the CDR3 is 13 residues. From germline, CDR1 is LGHNA and CDR2 YSLEER. CDR3 bases: TGCGCCAGCAGCCTGGACAGAGGACGACCCCAGCATTTT. Protein: CASSLDRGRPQHF.

This clone was observed a handful of times. This chain joins TRBV7-9 and TRBJ1-1; 7 bases are a match to TRBD1. The CDR3 sequence is 16 residues long. Germline-derived CDR1 and CDR2 are SEHNR and FQNEAQ (reference sequence). J gave up 6 bases and V 7 bases, and 17 bases lay outside the gene matches. The CDR3 here is CASTEGTDPGGAEAFF. The CDR3 bases are TGTGCCAGCACCGAAGGGACAGATCCTGGGGGCGCTGAAGCTTTCTTT.

The chain recombines TRBV2 with TRBJ2-5; 15 bases align to TRBD2. The junction had 7 bases not matched to a gene; V was cut back by 6 bases and J by 5 bases. The CDR3 contains 16 residues. CDR1 and CDR2 from the germline V gene are SNHLY and FYNNEI. CDR3 sequence (DNA): TGTGCCAGCAGAAGGACTAGCGGGAGGGGGAAGGAGACCCAGTACTTC. Its protein product is CASRRTSGRGKETQYF. Supplemented by reference TRBV2 and TRBJ2-5, the full variable domain reads EPEVTQTPSHQVTQMGQEVILRCVPISNHLYFYWYRQILGQKVEFLVSFYNNEISEKSEIFDDQFSVERPDGSNFTLKIRSTKLEDSAMYFCASRRTSGRGKETQYFGPGTRLLVL.

This chain uses TRBV28 with TRBJ1-5, with D possibly TRBD1 on 5 matching bases. CDR1 is MDHEN, CDR2 SYDVKM, per germline. CDR3 length: 17 residues. V was pared by 7 bases and J by 0 bases, with 19 bases between. The CDR3 DNA is TGTGCCAGCACCGGGGACGACCTCGCTTATAGCAATCAGCCCCAGCATTTT. It translates to CASTGDDLAYSNQPQHF.

The chain employs TRBV6-1 and TRBJ1-1; 8 nucleotides agree with TRBD1. Germline CDR1 MNHNS, CDR2 SASEGT. This CDR3 contains 15 residues. The J segment lost 4 bases and the V segment lost 5 bases, leaving 9 bases of the junction unmatched. The CDR3 nucleotides are TGTGCCAGCAGTAATAGACAGGGGTTGGTCACTGAAGCTTTCTTT. Protein: CASSNRQGLVTEAFF.

This sequence joins TRBV6-1 and TRBJ2-7; 12 nucleotides match TRBD1. Trimming removed 5 bases from V and 4 bases from J; junction bases left unmatched: 6. Per the germline V gene, CDR1 is MNHNS and CDR2 is SASEGT. CDR3 length equals 15 residues. The CDR3 spells CASSWDRGLTYEQYF. CDR3 bases: TGTGCCAGCAGTTGGGACAGGGGGCTTACTTACGAGCAGTACTTC.

J is TRBJ2-7 and V is TRBV28; 8 bases line up with TRBD1. The germline V gene has CDR1 MDHEN and CDR2 SYDVKM. V lost 6 bases and J lost 4; bases outside the gene matches: 8. The CDR3 spans 14 residues. The DNA for the CDR3 is TGTGCCAGCAGCCAGGGGGCGCCGGTTTACGAGCAGTACTTC. Translating it yields CASSQGAPVYEQYF.

This clone has only a few counts. The gene calls are TRBV27 and TRBJ1-6; D is uncertain. V dropped 3 bases and J dropped 10 bases, with 25 bases sitting between them. Looked up from germline, CDR1 is MNHEY and CDR2 is SMNVEV (reference sequence). The length of the CDR3 is 18 residues. Here the CDR3 reads CASSFSIPAITPDSPLHF. Here the CDR3 DNA reads TGTGCCAGCAGTTTCTCTATCCCGGCCATTACCCCGGACTCACCCCTCCACTTT.

The V call is TRBV6-6, the J call TRBJ1-6, with TRBD1 as a possible D gene (5 bases). The CDR3 spans 15 residues. V was clipped by 6 bases and J by 8 bases, with 17 bases between them. The V gene's germline CDR1 is MNHNY and CDR2 SVGAGI (reference sequence). The CDR3 DNA follows: TGTGCCAGCAGATCTACGGGACGGATAGATTCACCCCTCCACTTT. This translates into CASRSTGRIDSPLHF.

The chain combines TRBV5-5 with TRBJ2-5; weak D call: TRBD1 (5 bases). V was cut by 4 bases and J by 1 base, with 14 bases left in between. This CDR3 is built from 15 residues. Per germline, CDR1 SGHKS and CDR2 YYEKEE (reference sequence). The CDR3 reads CASSSLVGAQETQYF. CDR3 DNA: TGTGCCAGCAGCAGCCTCGTAGGGGCCCAAGAGACCCAGTACTTC.

The chain combines TRBV11-2 with TRBJ2-3, with D unresolved. V was clipped by 5 bases and J by 2 bases, with 17 bases between them. The CDR3 has 16 amino acids. Germline V CDR1 and CDR2: SGHAT, FQNNGV. CDR3: CASSPRSTDTTDTQYF. The CDR3 DNA reads TGTGCCAGCAGCCCCAGATCTACAGATACCACAGATACGCAGTATTTT.